A selection of T cell receptor beta chains follows, all from one sample in a study of cytomegalovirus exposure and HLA in healthy donors. Only in-frame clones appear in the TCRdb table, and some are missing; sequencing was by immunoSEQ multiplex PCR. Among 150,000 or so clones listed, about 83% were seen once. The sequenced sample consisted of PBMCs. Receptors originate from a man between 35 and 55 years old in good health and CMV-seropositive. The CDR3 runs from the conserved cysteine through the conserved F or W. Fields, in order: V gene, D gene, J gene, clone size, CDR3 DNA, CDR3 protein. D genes are given only for firm matches. The size of a clone is reported for some rows only, either as once, few or many, or as a class for expanded clones.

>TRBV7-7|TRBD2|TRBJ2-6|few
TGTGCCAGCAGCCCTAGGGAGCGGGATCTTAACTCTGGGGCCAACGTCCTGACTTTC
CASSPRERDLNSGANVLTF
>TRBV29-1|TRBD2|TRBJ2-1|.
TGCAGCGTTGAAGTGGGGGGGGTTCCTGAGCAGTTCTTC
CSVEVGGVPEQFF
>TRBV27|.|TRBJ2-7|.
TGTGCCAGCAGTTTACGGCCGCTAGGTGAGCAGTACTTC
CASSLRPLGEQYF
>TRBV18|.|TRBJ1-1|.
TGTGCCAGCTCACCCCAGGTTAACACTGAAGCTTTCTTT
CASSPQVNTEAFF
>TRBV7-9|TRBD1|TRBJ1-2|few
TGTGCCAGCAGCTTAGTGGGGGGAACAGGGGGCTCATTTCGGTATGGCTACACCTTC
CASSLVGGTGGSFRYGYTF
>TRBV28|TRBD2|TRBJ2-5|.
TGTGCCAGCAGTCGCGGGAGGGGAGAGACCCAGTACTTC
CASSRGRGETQYF
>TRBV7-2|.|TRBJ2-3|.
TGTGCCAGCAGCTTAGACCGGTCGGCGCAGTATTTT
CASSLDRSAQYF
>TRBV7-9|.|TRBJ2-7|.
TGTGCCAGCAGCTTACCAGGCGATTCCTACTCCTACGAGCAGTACTTC
CASSLPGDSYSYEQYF
>TRBV2|TRBD2|TRBJ2-1|.
TGTGCCAGCAGTGCTCTAGCGGGAGGGCCTAAGGGGAATGAGCAGTTCTTC
CASSALAGGPKGNEQFF
>TRBV5-1|.|TRBJ2-5|.
TGCGCCAGCAGCTTTGCGGAAGAGACCCAGTACTTC
CASSFAEETQYF
>TRBV6-1|TRBD2|TRBJ2-1|.
TGTGCCAGCAGTGCCCAGGGACTAGCGGGAGGGAATGAGCAGTTCTTC
CASSAQGLAGGNEQFF
>TRBV15|.|TRBJ2-1|.
TGTGCCACCAGCAGAGGGGGGGCCTACAATGAGCAGTTCTTC
CATSRGGAYNEQFF
>TRBV9|.|TRBJ1-1|.
TGTGCCAGCAGCGTGGGAGGGAGGGCGGGCTCGGACACTGAAGCTTTCTTT
CASSVGGRAGSDTEAFF
>TRBV5-1|TRBD2|TRBJ2-7|.
TGCGCCAGCAGCTTGGCCAGCGGGAGTAGTGTTTCGAACGAGCAGTACTTC
CASSLASGSSVSNEQYF
>TRBV29-1|.|TRBJ2-3|.
TGCAGCGGCCGGGTGAGCACAGATACGCAGTATTTT
CSGRVSTDTQYF
>TRBV7-3|.|TRBJ1-2|.
TGTTCCAGCAGCTTTTCTCCGAGGGGGGGCGTTGACGGCTACACCTTC
CSSSFSPRGGVDGYTF